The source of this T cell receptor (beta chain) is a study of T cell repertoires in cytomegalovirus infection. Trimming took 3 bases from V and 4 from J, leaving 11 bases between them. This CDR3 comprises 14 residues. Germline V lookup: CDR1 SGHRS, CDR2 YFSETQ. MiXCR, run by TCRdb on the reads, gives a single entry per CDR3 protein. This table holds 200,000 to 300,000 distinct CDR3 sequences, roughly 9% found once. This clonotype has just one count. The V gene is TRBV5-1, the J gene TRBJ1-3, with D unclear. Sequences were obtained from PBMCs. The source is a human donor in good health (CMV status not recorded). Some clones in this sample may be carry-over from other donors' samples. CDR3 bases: TGCGCCAGCAGCTCGGGCGAATTAGGAAACACCATATATTTT. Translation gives CASSSGELGNTIYF. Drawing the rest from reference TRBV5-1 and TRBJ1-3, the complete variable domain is KAGVTQTPRYLIKTRGQQVTLSCSPISGHRSVSWYQQTPGQGLQFLFEYFSETQRNKGNFPGRFSGRQFSNSRSEMNVSTLELGDSALYLCASSSGELGNTIYFGEGSWLTVV.